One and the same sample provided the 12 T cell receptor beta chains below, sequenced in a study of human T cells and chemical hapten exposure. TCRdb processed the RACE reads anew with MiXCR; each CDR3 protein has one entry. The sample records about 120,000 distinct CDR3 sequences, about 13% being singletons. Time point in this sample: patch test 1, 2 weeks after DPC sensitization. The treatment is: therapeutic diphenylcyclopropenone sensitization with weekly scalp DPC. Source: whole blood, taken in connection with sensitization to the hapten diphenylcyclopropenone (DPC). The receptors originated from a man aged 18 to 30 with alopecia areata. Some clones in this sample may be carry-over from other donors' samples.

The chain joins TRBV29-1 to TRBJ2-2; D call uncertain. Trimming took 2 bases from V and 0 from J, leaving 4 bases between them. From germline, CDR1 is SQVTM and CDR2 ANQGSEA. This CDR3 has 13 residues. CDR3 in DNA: TGCAGCGTTGAACAGGCGAACACCGGGGAGCTGTTTTTT. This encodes CSVEQANTGELFF.

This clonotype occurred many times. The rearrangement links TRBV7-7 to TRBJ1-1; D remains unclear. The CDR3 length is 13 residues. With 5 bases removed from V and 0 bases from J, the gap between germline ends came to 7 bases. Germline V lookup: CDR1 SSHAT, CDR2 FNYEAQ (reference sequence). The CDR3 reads CASSVDVNTEAFF. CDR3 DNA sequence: TGTGCCAGCAGCGTCGACGTGAACACTGAAGCTTTCTTT.

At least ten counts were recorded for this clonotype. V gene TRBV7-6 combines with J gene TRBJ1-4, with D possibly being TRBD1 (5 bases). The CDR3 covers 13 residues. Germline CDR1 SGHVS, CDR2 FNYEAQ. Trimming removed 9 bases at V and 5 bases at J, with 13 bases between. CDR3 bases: TGTGCCAGTGCGAGGGGCAGGAATGAAAAACTGTTTTTT. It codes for CASARGRNEKLFF. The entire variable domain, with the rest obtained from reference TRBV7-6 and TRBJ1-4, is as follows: GAGVSQSPRYKVTKRGQDVALRCDPISGHVSLYWYRQALGQGPEFLTYFNYEAQQDKSGLPNDRFSAERPEGSISTLTIQRTEQRDSAMYRCASARGRNEKLFFGSGTQLSVL.

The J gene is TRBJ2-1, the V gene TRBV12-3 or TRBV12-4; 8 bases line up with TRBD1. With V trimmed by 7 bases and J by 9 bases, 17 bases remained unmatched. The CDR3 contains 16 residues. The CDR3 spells CASTNDGTGRRFEQFF. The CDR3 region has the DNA TGTGCCAGCACCAATGACGGGACAGGCCGGCGATTTGAGCAGTTCTTC.

CDR3 residues: CASSSRQYSNQPQHF. Written as DNA, the CDR3 is TGTGCCAGCAGCTCCCGACAGTATAGCAATCAGCCCCAGCATTTT. The J gene is TRBJ1-5, the V gene TRBV13, with a tentative D call TRBD1 (5 bases). The CDR3 has 15 amino acids. Looked up from germline, CDR1 is PRHDT and CDR2 is FYEKMQ (reference sequence). V lost 4 bases to trimming and J lost 0 bases, with 10 bases between them.

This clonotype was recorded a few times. The CDR3 sequence is CASSLARVDKNVHQPQHF. DNA for the CDR3: TGTGCCAGCAGTTTAGCCCGGGTGGACAAGAATGTCCATCAGCCCCAGCATTTT. The genes are TRBV12-3 or TRBV12-4 and TRBJ1-5; the D gene is possibly TRBD1 (5 bases). This CDR3 spans 18 amino acids. V lost 0 bases and J 5 bases, leaving 20 bases between the germline ends.

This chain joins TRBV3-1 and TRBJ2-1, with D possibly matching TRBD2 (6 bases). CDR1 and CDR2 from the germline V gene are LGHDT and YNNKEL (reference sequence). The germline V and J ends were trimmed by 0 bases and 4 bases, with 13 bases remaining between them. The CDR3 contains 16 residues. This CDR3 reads CASSQDPPGGYNEQFF. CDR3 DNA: TGTGCCAGCAGCCAAGACCCTCCTGGGGGGTACAATGAGCAGTTCTTC.

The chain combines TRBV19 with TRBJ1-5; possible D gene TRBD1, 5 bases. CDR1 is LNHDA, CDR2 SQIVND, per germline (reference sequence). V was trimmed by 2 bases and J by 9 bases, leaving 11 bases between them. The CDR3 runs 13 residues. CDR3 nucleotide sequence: TGTGCCAGTAGTATACAGGGCGCCGGGCCCCAGCATTTT. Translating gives CASSIQGAGPQHF. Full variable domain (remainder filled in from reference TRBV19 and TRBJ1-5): DGGITQSPKYLFRKEGQNVTLSCEQNLNHDAMYWYRQDPGQGLRLIYYSQIVNDFQKGDIAEGYSVSREKKESFPLTVTSAQKNPTAFYLCASSIQGAGPQHFGDGTRLSIL.

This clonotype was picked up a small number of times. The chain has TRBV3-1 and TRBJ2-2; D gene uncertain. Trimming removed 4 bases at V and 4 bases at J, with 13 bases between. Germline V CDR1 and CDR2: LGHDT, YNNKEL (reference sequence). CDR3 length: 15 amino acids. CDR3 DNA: TGTGCCAGCAGCCGAGTCGGTGTGACCACCGGGGAGCTGTTTTTT. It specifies CASSRVGVTTGELFF.

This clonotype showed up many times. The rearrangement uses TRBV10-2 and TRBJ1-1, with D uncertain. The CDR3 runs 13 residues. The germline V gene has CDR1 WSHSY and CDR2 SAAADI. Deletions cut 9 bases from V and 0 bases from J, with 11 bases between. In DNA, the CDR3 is TGCGCCAGTGAGTATTCGTTGAACACTGAAGCTTTCTTT. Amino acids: CASEYSLNTEAFF.

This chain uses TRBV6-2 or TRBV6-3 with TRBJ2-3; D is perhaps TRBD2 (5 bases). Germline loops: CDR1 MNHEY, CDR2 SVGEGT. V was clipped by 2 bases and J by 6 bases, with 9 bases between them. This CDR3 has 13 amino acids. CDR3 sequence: CASSYRSGDTQYF. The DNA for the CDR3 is TGTGCCAGCAGTTACCGTTCGGGGGATACGCAGTATTTT.

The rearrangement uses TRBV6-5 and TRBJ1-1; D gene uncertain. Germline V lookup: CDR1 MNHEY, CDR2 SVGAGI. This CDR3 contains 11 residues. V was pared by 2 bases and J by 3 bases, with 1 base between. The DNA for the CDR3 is TGTGCCAGCAGTTACGACACTGAAGCTTTCTTT. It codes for CASSYDTEAFF.